This T cell receptor beta chain was captured by sequencing in a study of blood T cells in healthy people across ages. Study-wide points: Among T cells, TCR beta diversity per million cells dropped roughly linearly as age rose. Any changes in expanded clonotypes were possibly confounded, as donor CMV status remained unknown.

A second PCR, run for 7 to 11 cycles, used a sample-barcoded 5' primer plus a J-beta primer mix. TCRdb fed the 5' RACE reads into MiXCR, producing one record per CDR3 protein. The sample lists roughly 1.6 million distinct CDR3 sequences, 30% to 35% seen once, with approximately 10% in the top ten. Trimming took off 4 bases at V and 8 bases at J, with 19 bases between the two ends. This CDR3 has 15 amino acids. The germline V gene encodes CDR1 SGHDT and CDR2 YYEEEE. In regard to this clonotype: The antigen remains undetermined.

Each donor had around 10 milliliters of peripheral blood drawn. PBMCs, at least 6.5 million per sample, were isolated. The rearrangement links TRBV5-6 to TRBJ2-1; perhaps TRBD2 as D (6 bases). The origin of this receptor is a woman under 40 in good health. The sample comprised blood. The CDR3 here is CASSPGTEGMDEQFF. The CDR3 nucleotides read TGTGCCAGCAGCCCCGGGACGGAGGGAATGGATGAGCAGTTCTTC.